One and the same sample provided the 7 T cell receptor beta chains below, sequenced in a study of T cells in Graves' hyperthyroidism and ophthalmopathy. Amplification targeted TCR beta CDR3 regions from RNA transcripts. The TCR CDR3 was amplified in a first-round RT-PCR using the HTBI primer set. TCRdb reanalysed the multiplex PCR reads using MiXCR and keeps one entry per CDR3 protein. Of roughly 400,000 distinct CDR3 sequences listed, around 15% are singletons. Sequenced: blood. Receptors were obtained from a man aged 45-60 years with Graves' ophthalmopathy.

This clonotype was counted at least ten times. The V and J genes are TRBV9 and TRBJ2-3; TRBD1 might be the D (6 bases). Trimming stripped 4 bases from V and 1 base from J, with 19 bases between. From germline, CDR1 is SGDLS and CDR2 YYNGEE. This CDR3 region has 17 residues. The CDR3: CASSHYGGESGTDTQYF. CDR3 DNA: TGTGCCAGCAGCCATTATGGGGGCGAGTCGGGCACAGATACGCAGTATTTT.

The chain carries TRBV7-9 and TRBJ1-6; D is possibly TRBD1 (5 bases). Germline values: CDR1 SEHNR, CDR2 FQNEAQ (reference sequence). CDR3 size: 12 residues. Trimming left V 7 bases short and J 10 bases short, with 11 bases between. CDR3 nucleotides: TGTGCCAGCAAAACAGGTCGCTCACCCCTCCACTTT. Amino acids: CASKTGRSPLHF.

This clonotype was seen a few times. V is TRBV15 and J is TRBJ2-2; no firm D call. Trimming left V 1 base short and J 0 bases short, with 9 bases between. Per the germline V gene, CDR1 is LNHNV and CDR2 is YYDKDF (reference sequence). The CDR3 extends over 16 amino acids. The CDR3 DNA reads as TGTGCCACCAGCAGAGTCCGCGGAGCGAACACCGGGGAGCTGTTTTTT. Protein sequence: CATSRVRGANTGELFF.

The chain recombines TRBV27 with TRBJ2-7, with D tentatively TRBD1 (5 bases). The CDR3 loop spans 15 amino acids. CDR1 MNHEY and CDR2 SMNVEV come from the germline V gene (reference sequence). The V end was cut by 5 bases, the J end by 5 bases, with 19 bases between. The CDR3 DNA is TGTGCCAGCAGTCTCGGAAAGGGGCAGGACGACGAGCAGTACTTC. Amino acid sequence: CASSLGKGQDDEQYF.

This clonotype was observed a handful of times. CDR3 sequence: CASSRTWGLEKLFF. The CDR3 nucleotides read TGCGCCAGCAGCCGTACGTGGGGTCTGGAAAAACTGTTTTTT. The chain carries TRBV5-1 and TRBJ1-4; D unresolved. The CDR3 extends over 14 amino acids. CDR1 and CDR2 from the germline V gene are SGHRS and YFSETQ. Trimming left V 4 bases short and J 8 bases short, with 15 bases between.

This clonotype was detected ten times or more. An end of the junction does not agree with germline; a read error may underlie this. The chain links TRBV7-9 to TRBJ2-3; maybe TRBD2 (5 bases). CDR3 size: 14 residues. Germline V CDR1 and CDR2: SEHNR, FQNEAQ (reference sequence). The CDR3 DNA follows: TGTGCCAGCAGCGTCAGAATTCTAGCAGAAACGCAGTATTTT. Translating it yields CASSVRILAETQYF.

This clonotype appeared a few times. V usage is TRBV6-5 and J usage is TRBJ1-1; TRBD1 agrees at 7 bases. The CDR3 is 14 amino acids. The junction had 3 bases not matched to a gene; V was cut back by 0 bases and J by 5 bases. CDR1 and CDR2 (germline): MNHEY, SVGAGI. The CDR3 region is CASSYSKQGTEAFF. DNA for the CDR3: TGTGCCAGCAGTTACTCGAAACAGGGGACTGAAGCTTTCTTT.